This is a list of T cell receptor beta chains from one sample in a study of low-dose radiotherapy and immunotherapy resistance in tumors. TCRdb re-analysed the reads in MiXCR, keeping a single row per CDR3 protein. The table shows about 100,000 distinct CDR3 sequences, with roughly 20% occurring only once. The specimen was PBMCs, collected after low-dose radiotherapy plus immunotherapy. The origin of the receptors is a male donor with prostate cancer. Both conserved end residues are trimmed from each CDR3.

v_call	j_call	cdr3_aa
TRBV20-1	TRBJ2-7	SARETGLYYEQY
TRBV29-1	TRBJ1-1	SVPGTGASNTEAF
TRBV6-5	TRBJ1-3	ASSPPPGNTIY
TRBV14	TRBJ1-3	ASSQDLPRTSGNTIY
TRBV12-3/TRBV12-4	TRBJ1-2	ASSPSHQTGLGYT
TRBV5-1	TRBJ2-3	ASSPASGAGDTQY
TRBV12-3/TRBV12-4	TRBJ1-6	ASSLGTNSPLH
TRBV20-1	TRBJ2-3	SARGLGGGAVDTQY
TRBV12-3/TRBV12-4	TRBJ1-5	ASSVNRDWQPQH
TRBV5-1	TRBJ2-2	ASSTGEGATTGELF
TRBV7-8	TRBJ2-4	ASSLFRNIQY
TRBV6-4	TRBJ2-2	ASSESPGTGELF
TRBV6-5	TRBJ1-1	ASSYGGTEAF
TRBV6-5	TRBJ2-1	ASSYGLAGNNEQF
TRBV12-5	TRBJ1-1	ASGLDTQSTEAF
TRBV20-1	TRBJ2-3	SARDQARTDTQY
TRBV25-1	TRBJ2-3	ASSESMTSTDTQY
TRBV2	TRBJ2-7	ASSVTVYYEQY
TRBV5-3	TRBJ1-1	ARSDSEAF
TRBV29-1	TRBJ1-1	SVDAAGTEAF
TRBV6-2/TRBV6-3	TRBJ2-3	ASSYSEDTQY
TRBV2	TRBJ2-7	ASSYSGTVDGQY
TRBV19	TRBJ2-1	ASGSGGSSYNEQF
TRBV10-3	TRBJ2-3	AATTGLGTDTQY
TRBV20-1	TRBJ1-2	SARETGDKRY
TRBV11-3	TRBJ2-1	ASSPQDRAANEQF
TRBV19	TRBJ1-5	ASSSGFNQPQH
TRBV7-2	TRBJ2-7	ASSSTLAGMDEQY
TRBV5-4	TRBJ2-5	ASSLVGSTGETQY
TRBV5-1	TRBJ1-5	ASSLDAGPQH
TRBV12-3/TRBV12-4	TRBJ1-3	ASSLGGRNTIY
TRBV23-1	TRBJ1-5	ASSQSTWQPGPQPQH